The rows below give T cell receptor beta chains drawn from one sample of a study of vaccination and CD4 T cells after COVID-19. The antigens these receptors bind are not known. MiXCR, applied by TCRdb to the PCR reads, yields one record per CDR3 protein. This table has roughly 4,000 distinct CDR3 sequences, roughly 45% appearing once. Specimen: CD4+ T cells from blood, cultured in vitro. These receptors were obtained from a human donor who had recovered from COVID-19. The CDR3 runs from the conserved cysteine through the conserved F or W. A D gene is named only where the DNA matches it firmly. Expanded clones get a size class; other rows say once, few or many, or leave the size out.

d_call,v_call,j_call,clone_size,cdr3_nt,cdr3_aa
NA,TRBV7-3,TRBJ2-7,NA,TGTGCCAGCAGCTTACGAGACGGCCCCACCTACGAGCAGTACTTC,CASSLRDGPTYEQYF
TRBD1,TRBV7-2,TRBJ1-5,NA,TGTGCCAGCAGCGTCAGGGGGGATCAGCCCCAGCATTTT,CASSVRGDQPQHF
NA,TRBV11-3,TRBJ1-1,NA,TGTGCCAGCAGCTTACAGGATTACATGAACACTGAAGCTTTCTTT,CASSLQDYMNTEAFF
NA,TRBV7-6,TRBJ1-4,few,TGTGCCAGCAGCCGATACCCAGCTGGACTTAATGAAAAACTGTTTTTT,CASSRYPAGLNEKLFF
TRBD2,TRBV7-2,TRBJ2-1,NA,TGTGCCAGCAGCTCTCAGCGGGGGGGTCACAATGAGCAGTTCTTC,CASSSQRGGHNEQFF
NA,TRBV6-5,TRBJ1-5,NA,TGTGCCAGCAGTTACTCGGAGAGGGTCTCTTATAGCAATCAGCCCCAGCATTTT,CASSYSERVSYSNQPQHF
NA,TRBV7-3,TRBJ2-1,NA,TGTGCCAGCAGCACCCGAGGGGGTCGGTACAATGAGCAGTTCTTC,CASSTRGGRYNEQFF
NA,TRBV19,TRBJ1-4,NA,TGTGCCAGTAGTATAGATGCGGGAACGGCGGCGCAAAAACTGTTTTTT,CASSIDAGTAAQKLFF
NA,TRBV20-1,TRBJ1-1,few,TGCAGTGCTAGACAGCCGAACACTGAAGCTTTCTTT,CSARQPNTEAFF
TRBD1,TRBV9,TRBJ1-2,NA,TGTGCCAGCAGCGCCCGACAGGGTCTCTATGGCTACACCTTC,CASSARQGLYGYTF
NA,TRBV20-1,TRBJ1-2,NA,TGCAGTGCTAGAGTGGCCAGGAACTATGGCTACACCTTC,CSARVARNYGYTF
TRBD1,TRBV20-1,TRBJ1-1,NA,TGCAGTGCTAGAGCAGGGGGTTTCGCTGAAGCTTTCTTT,CSARAGGFAEAFF
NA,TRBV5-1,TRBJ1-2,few,TGCGCCAGCAGCTTGTGGAACTATGGCTACACCTTC,CASSLWNYGYTF
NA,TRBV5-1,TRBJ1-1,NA,TGCGCCAGCAGCTTGGGAGTGAACACTGAAGCTTTCTTT,CASSLGVNTEAFF
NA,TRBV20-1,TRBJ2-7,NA,TGCAGTGCTAGAGTCTCCACCTACGAGCAGTACTTC,CSARVSTYEQYF
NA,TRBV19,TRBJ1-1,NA,TGTGCCAGTAGATTAAGTGGGGGGAACACTGAAGCTTTCTTT,CASRLSGGNTEAFF
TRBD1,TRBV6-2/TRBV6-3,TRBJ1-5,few,TGTGCCAGCAGTCCCCGGGACAGGCGAAATAGCAATCAGCCCCAGCATTTT,CASSPRDRRNSNQPQHF
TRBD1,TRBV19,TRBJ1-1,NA,TGTGCCAGTAGTCCATGGACAGGGAAGAACACTGAAGCTTTCTTT,CASSPWTGKNTEAFF
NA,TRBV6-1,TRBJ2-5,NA,TGTGCCAGCAGTCGGATGCGAGAGACCCAGTACTTC,CASSRMRETQYF
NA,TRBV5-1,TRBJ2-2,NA,TGCGCCAGCGGCAGGGCGATGACGAACACCGGGGAGCTGTTTTTT,CASGRAMTNTGELFF
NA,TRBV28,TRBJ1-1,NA,TGTGCCAGCATGGTGGGTCGATTGAACACTGAAGCTTTCTTT,CASMVGRLNTEAFF
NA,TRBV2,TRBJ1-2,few,TGTGCCAGCAGTGGGCACGTAGGAATCTATGGCTACACCTTC,CASSGHVGIYGYTF
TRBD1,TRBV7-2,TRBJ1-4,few,TGTGCCAGCAGCCTAAGCCCCGGGACAGCGGCGGGTAAACTGTTTTTT,CASSLSPGTAAGKLFF
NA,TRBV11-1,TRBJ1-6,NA,TGTGCCAGCAGCCGCTCCGGGACCCTAAATTCACCCCTCCACTTT,CASSRSGTLNSPLHF
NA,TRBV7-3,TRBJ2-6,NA,TGTGCCAGCAGCTTATTTGTATCTGGGGCCAACGTCCTGACTTTC,CASSLFVSGANVLTF
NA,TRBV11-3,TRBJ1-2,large,TGTGCCAGCAGCTTAGGGGCATATGGCTACACCTTC,CASSLGAYGYTF
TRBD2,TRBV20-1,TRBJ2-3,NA,TGCAGTGCTAGCTGGCGGGGGGGGGACACAGATACGCAGTATTTT,CSASWRGGDTDTQYF
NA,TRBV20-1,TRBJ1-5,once,TGCAGTGCTTCGAGGTCGGGGGCCGTCAATCAGCCCCAGCATTTT,CSASRSGAVNQPQHF
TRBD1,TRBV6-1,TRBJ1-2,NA,TGTGCCAGCAGCTCCCTCGGGACAGACAACTATGGCTACACCTTC,CASSSLGTDNYGYTF
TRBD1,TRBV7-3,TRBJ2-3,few,TGTGCCAGCAGCCACCGACAGGGAAATACGCAGTATTTT,CASSHRQGNTQYF
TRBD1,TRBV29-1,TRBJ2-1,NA,TGCAGCGTATCGGACAGGGGTGGCTACAATGAGCAGTTCTTC,CSVSDRGGYNEQFF
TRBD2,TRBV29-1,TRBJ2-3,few,TGCAGCGGGGATAGCGGGGGCACAGATACGCAGTATTTT,CSGDSGGTDTQYF
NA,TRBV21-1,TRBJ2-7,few,TGTGCCAGCAGCAAAGGACCAGGACAGGGAGACTACGAGCAGTACTTC,CASSKGPGQGDYEQYF
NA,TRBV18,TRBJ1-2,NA,TGTGCCAGCTCACCATCCCCAGGGCTGCGAAACTATGGCTACACCTTC,CASSPSPGLRNYGYTF
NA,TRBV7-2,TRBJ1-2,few,TGTGCCAGCAGCCAACGGGCGGGGGCACTGGGCTACACCTTC,CASSQRAGALGYTF
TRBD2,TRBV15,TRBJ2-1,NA,TGTGCCACCAGCAGGACTAGCGTTGGCGAGCAGTTCTTC,CATSRTSVGEQFF
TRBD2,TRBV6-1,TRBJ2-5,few,TGTGCCAGCACTTCTAGCGGGGGGGGGGAGACCCAGTACTTC,CASTSSGGGETQYF
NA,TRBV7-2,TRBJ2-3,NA,TGTGCCAGCAGCTTTGTGGGGGGGCGAAGCACAGATACGCAGTATTTT,CASSFVGGRSTDTQYF
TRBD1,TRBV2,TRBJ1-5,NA,TGTGCCAGCAGGTCGGGACAGTTCTGGCAGCCCCAGCATTTT,CASRSGQFWQPQHF
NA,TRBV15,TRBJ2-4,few,TGTGCCACCAGCAGGGCCGGGACCTATTACATGGACATTCAGTACTTC,CATSRAGTYYMDIQYF
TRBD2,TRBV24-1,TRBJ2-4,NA,TGTGCCACCAGTGGGAGCCCCGTACTAGCGGGCTCTAAAGGAAACATTCAGTACTTC,CATSGSPVLAGSKGNIQYF
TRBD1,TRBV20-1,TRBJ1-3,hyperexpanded,TGCAGTGCCGTCCCGGACAGGGGCTCTGGAAACACCATATATTTT,CSAVPDRGSGNTIYF